This T cell receptor beta chain was found in a study of cytomegalovirus exposure and HLA in healthy donors. Whole-study context: A prior analysis found roughly 100 million unique TCR beta sequences from around 180 million T cells.

Researchers ran the PCR with 60 Vbeta and 13 Jbeta primers. Here immunoSEQ multiplex PCR was the method, and the copy in TCRdb shows in-frame clones only, minus some. The sample has around 60,000 clones; 80% are singletons. Broader study findings: A further, later analysis showed that HLA-associated TCR beta chains (compared with equally common others) were more clonally expanded. In most subjects, TCR beta sequences reportedly gave accurate predictions of HLA-A and HLA-B alleles.

This clone was counted between two and nine times. Its antigen is undetermined. Germline V gene data show CDR1 as GTSNPN and CDR2 as SVGIG (reference sequence). V was pared by 3 bases and J by 3 bases, with 8 bases between. This CDR3 region has 12 residues. The sequence was collected from a male donor in good health and CMV-seronegative. V gene TRBV30 combines with J gene TRBJ1-1; TRBD1 is a possible D gene (6 bases). Sequencing used PBMCs. For the CDR3, the DNA is TGTGCCTGGAGCGGGGGGCACACTGAAGCTTTCTTT. Protein product: CAWSGGHTEAFF. Full variable domain (remainder filled in from reference TRBV30 and TRBJ1-1): SQTIHQWPATLVQPVGSPLSLECTVEGTSNPNLYWYRQAAGRGLQLLFYSVGIGQISSEVPQNLSASRPQDRQFILSSKKLLLSDSGFYLCAWSGGHTEAFFGQGTRLTVV.